Below, one T cell receptor beta chain is given with its context. Its recognized antigen is unknown. Base qualities are not recorded, but no much larger clone differs from it by a single base. The data are from a study of T cell responses to AZD1222 COVID-19 vaccine (TCRdb year 2021). The study in broad terms: Because spike-specific TCR depth and breadth did not differ between the two schedules, AZD1222 recipients who got a second dose at roughly 4 weeks were pooled with those who got a second dose at roughly 12 weeks. TCR sequencing covered more than 230 trial participants: about 210 given two doses of AZD1222 and approximately 26 given two doses of MenACWY control vaccine. Trial participants were enrolled by age into subgroups of 18-55, 56-69 and 70-plus years, and 148, 28 and 57 TCR-sequenced participants, respectively, were included in these subgroups.

Broad study findings and their caveats: Participants were mostly white British and included more females than males, and it was suggested by the authors that clonal diversity may have been underestimated. After two AZD1222 doses, both the breadth and the depth of spike-specific TCRs were significantly higher than at day 0 and than in MenACWY recipients. CD4 TCRs associated with the vaccine covered the entire spike protein, and the dominant responses were in regions 160-218 and 743-854. In the small 56-69-year group, the increase in depth fell short of significance, most likely because of low power. Because no samples from the day 14 peak response were available, repertoires could be characterized only after the peak T cell response. Conclusions about previously exposed vaccinees are limited, since just six AZD1222 recipients were seropositive for SARS-CoV-2 at baseline. Nearly half of unique spike-specific TCRs reportedly recognized epitopes outside regions mutated in the B.1.351 and B.1.1.7 variants.

The CDR3 regions of human TCRbeta chains were analyzed by immunosequencing. The paper's processing steps were these. Repertoire TCRs were checked for matches against a reference library of SARS-CoV-2-specific TCRs that had been generated using the MIRA antigen-specificity platform. Breadth was defined as the fraction of unique TCRs that were SARS-CoV-2-associated. Depth was defined as the fraction of total T cells that were SARS-CoV-2-associated. Using the MIRA data, every spike-specific TCR was mapped to the spike region that the TCR reacted to and assigned to either a CD4 or a CD8 class. Log10-transformed breadth and depth values were compared by one-way ANOVA with Sidak's multiple comparisons tests. TCRdb obtained this table from immuneACCESS and retained in-frame rearrangements with V and J assigned. These tables miss some clones; where compared with another copy, unresolved V genes account for less than half of the shortfall, and the remainder is unexplained. That table supplies the V and J calls and clone size; D and trimming were determined from the DNA. A total of just under 90,000 clones appear in this sample, roughly 88% of them only once. The ten most abundant clones make up under 7% of the sample.

Sequences SGHTA (CDR1) and FQGNSA (CDR2) are obtained from the germline V gene. The V end loses 9 bases and the J end loses 0 bases, and a stretch of 11 bases separates them. Including cysteine and phenylalanine, the CDR3 has 13 amino acids. Only the CDR3 region is kept as DNA, spanning 39 bases read in frame from base 1. The time point label corresponds to: baseline before first vaccination. Vaccinee samples were obtained from the UK trials COV001 and COV002, which included a single-blind randomized controlled phase 2/3 trial of AZD1222 (ChAdOx1 nCoV-19) in healthy adults. For TCRbeta chain sequencing, PBMC samples were collected from trial participants at day 0 and at day 28 after the second dose.

In this chain, TRBV7-2 is recombined with TRBJ1-2; tentative D gene TRBD1, with 6 bases matching. The sequence came from an adult in good health. The specimen was peripheral blood, collected on day 0 of AZD1222 vaccination. Read as DNA, the sequence is TGTGCCAGTCCAGGGACATCTAACTATGGCTACACCTTC. This is translated as CASPGTSNYGYTF.